These 4 T cell receptor beta chains were all obtained from the same sample, sequenced in a study of shared clonotypes between healthy human individuals. Measured with immunoSEQ multiplex PCR; TCRdb has only the in-frame clones, and not every one. The table has over a million clones, under 80% seen once. Material: memory CD4+ T cells sorted from blood. Documented subset: CD45RA-negative fraction. These receptors all come from a man aged 18-30 years in good health.

In its sample, this clone was seen a few times. Other DNA sequences in the sample encode the same CDR3. J is TRBJ2-3 and V is TRBV7-2; D gene ambiguous. The CDR3 has 14 amino acids. Germline values: CDR1 SGHTA, CDR2 FQGNSA. The V gene lost 3 bases and the J gene lost 0 bases, with 7 bases spanning the gap. The CDR3 protein is CASSFGPSTDTQYF. In DNA form, the CDR3 reads TGTGCCAGCAGCTTCGGGCCTAGCACAGATACGCAGTATTTT.

This rearrangement joins TRBV7-9 to TRBJ1-1; a weak D match, TRBD1 (6 bases). The CDR3 spans 15 residues. From germline, CDR1 is SEHNR and CDR2 FQNEAQ (reference sequence). The V and J ends lost 5 bases and 0 bases respectively, with 13 bases between them. For the CDR3, the DNA is TGTGCCAGCAGCCCCCTCCGGACAGTGAACACTGAAGCTTTCTTT. The encoded protein is CASSPLRTVNTEAFF.

The rearrangement links TRBV19 to TRBJ1-2; no firm D call. V was trimmed by 5 bases and J by 8 bases, leaving 24 bases between them. The CDR3 sequence is 16 residues long. Per the germline V gene, CDR1 is LNHDA and CDR2 is SQIVND (reference sequence). The CDR3 is CASSQDPRVLTIGYTF. The DNA for the CDR3 is TGTGCCAGTAGTCAGGACCCGCGGGTATTAACTATCGGCTACACCTTC. The variable domain in full, with the rest retrieved from reference TRBV19 and TRBJ1-2, is DGGITQSPKYLFRKEGQNVTLSCEQNLNHDAMYWYRQDPGQGLRLIYYSQIVNDFQKGDIAEGYSVSREKKESFPLTVTSAQKNPTAFYLCASSQDPRVLTIGYTFGSGTRLTVV.

V is TRBV6-6 and J is TRBJ2-7; 9 positions match TRBD1. The CDR3 runs to 16 residues. Germline V CDR1 and CDR2: MNHNY, SVGAGI (reference sequence). The V segment lost 0 bases and the J segment 2 bases; nucleotides outside the gene matches: 5. CDR3 sequence reads: CASSYSGQGFPYEQYF. CDR3 DNA sequence: TGTGCCAGCAGTTACTCGGGACAGGGCTTCCCCTACGAGCAGTACTTC.